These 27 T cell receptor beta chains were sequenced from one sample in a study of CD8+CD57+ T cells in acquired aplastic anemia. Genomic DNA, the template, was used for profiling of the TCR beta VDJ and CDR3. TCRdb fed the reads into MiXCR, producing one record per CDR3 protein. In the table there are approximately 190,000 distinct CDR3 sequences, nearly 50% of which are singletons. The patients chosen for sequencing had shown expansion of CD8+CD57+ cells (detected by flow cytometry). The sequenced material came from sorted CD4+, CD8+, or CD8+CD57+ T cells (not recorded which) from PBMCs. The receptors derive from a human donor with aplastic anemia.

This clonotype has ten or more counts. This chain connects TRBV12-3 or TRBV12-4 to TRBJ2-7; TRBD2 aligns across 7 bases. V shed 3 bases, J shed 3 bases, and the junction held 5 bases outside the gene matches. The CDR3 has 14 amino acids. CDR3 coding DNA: TGTGCCAGCAGTTTGATAGGACTAGTCTACGAGCAGTACTTC. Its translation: CASSLIGLVYEQYF.

The CDR3 spells CATSDLRTPQNTGELFF. CDR3 nucleotide sequence: TGTGCCACCAGTGATTTACGGACTCCACAAAACACCGGGGAGCTGTTTTTT. The chain uses TRBV24-1 and TRBJ2-2, with a possible D match to TRBD2 (5 bases). V was pared by 1 base and J by 2 bases, with 13 bases between. Germline V gene sequence: CDR1 KGHDR, CDR2 SFDVKD. The CDR3 sequence is 17 residues long.

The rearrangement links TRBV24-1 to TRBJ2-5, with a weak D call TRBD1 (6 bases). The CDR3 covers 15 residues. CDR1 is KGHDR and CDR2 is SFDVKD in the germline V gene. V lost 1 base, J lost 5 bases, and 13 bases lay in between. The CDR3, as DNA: TGTGCCACCAGTGATTTCTCAGGGGCTCGGGAGACCCAGTACTTC. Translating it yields CATSDFSGARETQYF.

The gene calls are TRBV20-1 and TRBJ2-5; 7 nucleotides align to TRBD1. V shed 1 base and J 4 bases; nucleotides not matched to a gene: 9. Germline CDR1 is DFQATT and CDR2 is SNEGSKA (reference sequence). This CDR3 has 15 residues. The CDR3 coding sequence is TGCAGTGCTAGAGTTCAGGGACAGACAAGAGAGACCCAGTACTTC. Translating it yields CSARVQGQTRETQYF.

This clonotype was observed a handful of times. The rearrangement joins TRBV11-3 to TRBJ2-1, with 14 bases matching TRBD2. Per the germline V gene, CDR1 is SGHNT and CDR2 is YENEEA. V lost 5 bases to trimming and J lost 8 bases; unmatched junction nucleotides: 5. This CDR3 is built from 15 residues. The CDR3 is CASSLGTSGSDEQFF. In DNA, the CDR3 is TGTGCCAGCAGCCTCGGGACTAGCGGGAGTGATGAGCAGTTCTTC.

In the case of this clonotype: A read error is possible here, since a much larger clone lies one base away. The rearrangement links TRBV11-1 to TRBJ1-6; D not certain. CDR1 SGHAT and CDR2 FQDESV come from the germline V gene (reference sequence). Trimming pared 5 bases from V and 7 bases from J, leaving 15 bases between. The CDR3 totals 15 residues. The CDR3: CASSQTSAHNSPLHF. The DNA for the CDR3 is TGTGCCAGCAGCCAGACGTCAGCGCACAATTCACCCCTCCACTTT.

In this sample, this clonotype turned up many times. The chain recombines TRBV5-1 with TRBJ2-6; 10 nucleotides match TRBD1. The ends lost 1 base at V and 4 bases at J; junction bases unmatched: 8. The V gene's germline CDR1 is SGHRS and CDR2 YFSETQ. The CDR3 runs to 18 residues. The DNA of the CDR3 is TGCGCCAGCAGCTTGTCGGGACAGGGGTCCTGGGGGGCCAACGTCCTGACTTTC. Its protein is CASSLSGQGSWGANVLTF.

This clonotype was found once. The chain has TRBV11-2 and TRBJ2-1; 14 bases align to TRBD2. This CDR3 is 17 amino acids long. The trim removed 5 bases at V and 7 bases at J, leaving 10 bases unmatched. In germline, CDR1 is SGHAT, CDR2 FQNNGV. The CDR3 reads CASSPKLGTSGSNEQFF. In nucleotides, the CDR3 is TGTGCCAGCAGCCCAAAACTCGGGACTAGCGGGAGTAATGAGCAGTTCTTC.

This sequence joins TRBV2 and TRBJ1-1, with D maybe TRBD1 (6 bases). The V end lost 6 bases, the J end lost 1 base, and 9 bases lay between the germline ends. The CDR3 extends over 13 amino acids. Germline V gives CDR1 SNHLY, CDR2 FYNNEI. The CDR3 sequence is CASSQGGNTEAFF. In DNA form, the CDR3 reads TGTGCCAGCAGCCAAGGGGGGAACACTGAAGCTTTCTTT.

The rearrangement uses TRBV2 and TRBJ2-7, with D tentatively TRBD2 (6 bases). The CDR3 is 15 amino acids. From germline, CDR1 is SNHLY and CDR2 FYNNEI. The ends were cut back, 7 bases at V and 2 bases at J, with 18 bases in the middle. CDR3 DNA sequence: TGTGCCAGCAATGGACGGGGGATATTCCCCTACGAGCAGTACTTC. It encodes CASNGRGIFPYEQYF.

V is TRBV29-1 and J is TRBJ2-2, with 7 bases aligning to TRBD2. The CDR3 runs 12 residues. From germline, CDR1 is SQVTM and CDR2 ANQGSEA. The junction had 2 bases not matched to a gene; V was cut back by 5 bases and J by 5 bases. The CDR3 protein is CSVLGGTGELFF. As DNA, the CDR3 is TGCAGCGTTTTGGGAGGGACCGGGGAGCTGTTTTTT.

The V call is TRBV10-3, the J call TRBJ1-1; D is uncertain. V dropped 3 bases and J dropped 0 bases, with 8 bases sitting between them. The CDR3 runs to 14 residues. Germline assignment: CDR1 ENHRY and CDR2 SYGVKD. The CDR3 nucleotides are TGTGCCATCAGTGATGTCAGGCTGAACACTGAAGCTTTCTTT. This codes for CAISDVRLNTEAFF.

The CDR3 DNA sequence: TGCAGTGCTAGCGTGGTTGGCGGAATTAATCAGCCCCAGCATTTT. It specifies CSASVVGGINQPQHF. The chain carries TRBV20-1 and TRBJ1-5; D is uncertain. The CDR3 is 15 residues long. V lost 3 bases to trimming and J lost 4 bases, with 16 bases between them. Germline V gene lookup returns CDR1 DFQATT and CDR2 SNEGSKA (reference sequence).

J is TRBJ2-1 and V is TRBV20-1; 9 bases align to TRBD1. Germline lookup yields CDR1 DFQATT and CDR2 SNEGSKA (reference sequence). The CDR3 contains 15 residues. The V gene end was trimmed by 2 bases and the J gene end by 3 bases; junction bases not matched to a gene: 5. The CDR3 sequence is CSARRWDRDYNEQFF. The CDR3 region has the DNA TGCAGTGCTAGAAGATGGGACAGGGACTACAATGAGCAGTTCTTC.

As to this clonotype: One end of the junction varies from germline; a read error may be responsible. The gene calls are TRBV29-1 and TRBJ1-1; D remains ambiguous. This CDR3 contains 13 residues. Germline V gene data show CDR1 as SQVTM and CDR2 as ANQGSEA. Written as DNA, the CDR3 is TGCAGCGTGGAAGGACGGACGAACACTGAAGCTTTCTTT. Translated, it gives CSVEGRTNTEAFF. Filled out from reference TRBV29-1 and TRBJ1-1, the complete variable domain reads SAVISQKPSRDICQRGTSLTIQCQVDSQVTMMFWYRQQPGQSLTLIATANQGSEATYESGFVIDKFPISRPNLTFSTLTVSNMSPEDSSIYLCSVEGRTNTEAFFGQGTRLTVV.

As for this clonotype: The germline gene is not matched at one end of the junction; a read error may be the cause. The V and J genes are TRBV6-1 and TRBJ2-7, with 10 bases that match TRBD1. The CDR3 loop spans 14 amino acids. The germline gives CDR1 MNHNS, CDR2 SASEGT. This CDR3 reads CACSVTGGRNEQYF. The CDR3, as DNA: TGTGCCTGCAGTGTGACAGGGGGCAGGAACGAGCAGTACTTC.

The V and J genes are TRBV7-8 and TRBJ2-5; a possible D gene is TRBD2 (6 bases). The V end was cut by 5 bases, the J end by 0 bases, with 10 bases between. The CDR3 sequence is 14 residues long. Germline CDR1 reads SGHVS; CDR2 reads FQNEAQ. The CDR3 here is CASSTRDYQETQYF. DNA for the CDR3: TGTGCCAGCAGCACCCGGGACTACCAAGAGACCCAGTACTTC.

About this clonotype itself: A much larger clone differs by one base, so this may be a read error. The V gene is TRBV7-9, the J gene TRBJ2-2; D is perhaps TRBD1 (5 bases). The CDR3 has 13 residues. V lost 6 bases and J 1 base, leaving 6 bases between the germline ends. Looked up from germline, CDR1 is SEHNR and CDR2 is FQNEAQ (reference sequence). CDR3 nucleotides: TGTGCCAGCAGTGACAGGAACACCGGGGAGCTGTTTTTT. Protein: CASSDRNTGELFF.

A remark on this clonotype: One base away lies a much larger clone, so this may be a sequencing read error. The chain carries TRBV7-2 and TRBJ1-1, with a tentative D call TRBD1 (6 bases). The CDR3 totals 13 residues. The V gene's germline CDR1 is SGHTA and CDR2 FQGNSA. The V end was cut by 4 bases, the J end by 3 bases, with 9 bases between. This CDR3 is CASSYGQYTEAFF. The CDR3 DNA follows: TGTGCCAGCAGCTACGGACAGTACACTGAAGCTTTCTTT.

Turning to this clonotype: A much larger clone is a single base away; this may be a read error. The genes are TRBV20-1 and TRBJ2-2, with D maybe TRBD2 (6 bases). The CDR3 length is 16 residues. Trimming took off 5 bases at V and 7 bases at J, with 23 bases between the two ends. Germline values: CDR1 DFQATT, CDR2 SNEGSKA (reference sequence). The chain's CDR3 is CSASEGVGTPFGELFF. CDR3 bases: TGCAGTGCTTCGGAGGGCGTGGGGACTCCTTTCGGGGAGCTGTTTTTT.

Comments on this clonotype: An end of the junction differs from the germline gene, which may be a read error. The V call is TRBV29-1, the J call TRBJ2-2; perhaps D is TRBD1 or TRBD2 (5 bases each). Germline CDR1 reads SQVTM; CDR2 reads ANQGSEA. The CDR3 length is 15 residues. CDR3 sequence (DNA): TGCAGCGTACACGCAGGGCTAATGAGCACCGGGGAGCTGGTTTTT. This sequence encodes CSVHAGLMSTGELVF.

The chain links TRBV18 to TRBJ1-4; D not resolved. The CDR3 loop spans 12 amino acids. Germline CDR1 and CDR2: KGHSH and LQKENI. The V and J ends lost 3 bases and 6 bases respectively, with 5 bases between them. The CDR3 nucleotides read TGTGCCAGCTCACCCGGCTATGAAAAACTGTTTTTT. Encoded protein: CASSPGYEKLFF.

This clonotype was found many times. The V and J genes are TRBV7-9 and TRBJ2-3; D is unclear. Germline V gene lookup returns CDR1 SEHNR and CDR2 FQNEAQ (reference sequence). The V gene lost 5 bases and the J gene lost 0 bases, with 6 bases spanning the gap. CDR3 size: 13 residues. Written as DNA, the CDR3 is TGTGCCAGCAGCGATACTAGCACAGATACGCAGTATTTT. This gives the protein CASSDTSTDTQYF.

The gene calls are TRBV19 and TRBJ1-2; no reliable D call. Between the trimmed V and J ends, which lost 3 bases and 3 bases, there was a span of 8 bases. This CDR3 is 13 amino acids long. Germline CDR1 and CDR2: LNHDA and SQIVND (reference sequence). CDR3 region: CASSISSHYGYTF. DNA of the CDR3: TGTGCCAGTAGTATTAGCAGTCACTATGGCTACACCTTC.

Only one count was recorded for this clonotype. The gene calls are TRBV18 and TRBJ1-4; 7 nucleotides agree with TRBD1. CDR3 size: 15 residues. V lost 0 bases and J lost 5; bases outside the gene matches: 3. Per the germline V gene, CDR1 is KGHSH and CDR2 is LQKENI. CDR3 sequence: CASSPPAGGNEKLFF. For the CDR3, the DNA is TGTGCCAGCTCACCACCGGCAGGGGGAAATGAAAAACTGTTTTTT.

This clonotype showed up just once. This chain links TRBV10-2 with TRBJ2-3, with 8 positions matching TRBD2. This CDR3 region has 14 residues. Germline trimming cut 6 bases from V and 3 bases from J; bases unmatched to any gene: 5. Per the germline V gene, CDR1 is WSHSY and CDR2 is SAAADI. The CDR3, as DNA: TGCGCCAGCAGAGCGGGAGAATCGACAGATACGCAGTATTTT. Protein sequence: CASRAGESTDTQYF.

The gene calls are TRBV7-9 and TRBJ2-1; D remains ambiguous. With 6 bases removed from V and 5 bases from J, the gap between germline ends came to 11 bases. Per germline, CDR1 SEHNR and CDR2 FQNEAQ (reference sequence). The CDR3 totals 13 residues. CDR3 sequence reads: CASSVTVNNEQFF. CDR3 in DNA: TGTGCCAGCAGTGTGACTGTCAACAATGAGCAGTTCTTC.